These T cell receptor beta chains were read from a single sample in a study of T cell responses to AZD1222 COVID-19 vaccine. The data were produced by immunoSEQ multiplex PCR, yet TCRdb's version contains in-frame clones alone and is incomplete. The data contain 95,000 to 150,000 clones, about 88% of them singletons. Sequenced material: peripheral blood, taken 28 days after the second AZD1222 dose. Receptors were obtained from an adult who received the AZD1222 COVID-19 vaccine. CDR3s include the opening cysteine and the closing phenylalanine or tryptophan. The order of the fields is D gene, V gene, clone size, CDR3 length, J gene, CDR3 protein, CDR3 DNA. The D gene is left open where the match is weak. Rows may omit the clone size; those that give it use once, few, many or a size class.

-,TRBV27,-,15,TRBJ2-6,CASSFFSSGANVLTF,TGTGCCAGCAGTTTTTTCAGCTCTGGGGCCAACGTCCTGACTTTC
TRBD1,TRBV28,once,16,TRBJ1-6,CASSGQGNKYNSPLHF,TGTGCCAGCTCGGGACAGGGAAATAAGTATAATTCACCCCTCCACTTT
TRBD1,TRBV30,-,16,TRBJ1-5,CAWSPITGVSNQPQHF,TGTGCCTGGAGTCCCATTACAGGGGTTAGCAATCAGCCCCAGCATTTT
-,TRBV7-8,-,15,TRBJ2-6,CASSFLRAGANVLTF,TGTGCCAGCAGCTTCCTCAGGGCCGGGGCCAACGTCCTGACTTTC
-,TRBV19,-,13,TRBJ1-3,CASSYRLGNTIYF,TGTGCCAGTAGTTATCGTTTGGGAAACACCATATATTTT
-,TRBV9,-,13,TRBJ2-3,CASSVVVEDTQYF,TGTGCCAGCAGCGTAGTGGTGGAAGATACGCAGTATTTT
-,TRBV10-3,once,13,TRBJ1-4,CAIPARDDEKLFF,TGTGCCATCCCCGCGCGGGACGATGAAAAACTGTTTTTT
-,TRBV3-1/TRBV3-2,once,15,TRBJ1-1,CASSQTQGRYTEAFF,TGTGCCAGCAGCCAAACTCAGGGTAGGTACACTGAAGCTTTCTTT
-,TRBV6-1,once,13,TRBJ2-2,CASSEVNTGELFF,TGTGCCAGCAGTGAAGTAAACACCGGGGAGCTGTTTTTT
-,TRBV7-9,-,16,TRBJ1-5,CASTFGQGNSNQPQHF,TGTGCCAGCACCTTTGGGCAGGGAAATAGCAATCAGCCCCAGCATTTT
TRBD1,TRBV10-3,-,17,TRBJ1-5,CAISDEGGASSNQPQHF,TGTGCCATCAGTGATGAAGGGGGCGCTTCCAGCAATCAGCCCCAGCATTTT
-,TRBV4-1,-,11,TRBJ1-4,CASSQVEKLFF,TGCGCCAGCAGCCAAGTTGAAAAACTGTTTTTT
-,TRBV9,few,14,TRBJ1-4,CASSVGLDNEKLFF,TGTGCCAGCAGCGTGGGACTGGATAATGAAAAACTGTTTTTT
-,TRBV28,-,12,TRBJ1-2,CASYTGKGGYTF,TGTGCCAGCTACACAGGCAAGGGGGGCTACACCTTC
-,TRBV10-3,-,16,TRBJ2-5,CAISEALGGLQETQYF,TGTGCCATCAGTGAGGCGCTGGGGGGGCTCCAAGAGACCCAGTACTTC
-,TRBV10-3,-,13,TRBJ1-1,CAIRQGMGTEAFF,TGTGCCATCAGACAGGGCATGGGGACTGAAGCTTTCTTT
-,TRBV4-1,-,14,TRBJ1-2,CASSQVGPRYGYTF,TGCGCCAGCAGCCAAGTAGGCCCCAGGTATGGCTACACCTTC
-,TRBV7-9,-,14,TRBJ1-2,CASSPEWDNYGYTF,TGTGCCAGCAGCCCAGAATGGGATAACTATGGCTACACCTTC
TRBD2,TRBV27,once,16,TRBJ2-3,CASSPLTSGGADTQYF,TGTGCCAGCAGTCCCTTGACTAGCGGGGGGGCCGATACGCAGTATTTT
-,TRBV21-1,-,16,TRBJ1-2,CASSNGGDRRGYGYTF,TGTGCCAGCAGCAATGGGGGGGACAGGAGGGGCTATGGCTACACCTTC
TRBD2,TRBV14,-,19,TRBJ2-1,CASSQERWGAGGPYNEQFF,TGTGCCAGCAGCCAAGAGCGATGGGGAGCGGGGGGGCCTTACAATGAGCAGTTCTTC
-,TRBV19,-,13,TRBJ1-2,CASSMRTDYGYTF,TGTGCCAGTAGTATGAGGACAGATTATGGCTACACCTTC
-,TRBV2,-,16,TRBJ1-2,CASSELPLDKNYGYTF,TGTGCCAGCAGTGAGCTTCCCCTGGACAAGAACTATGGCTACACCTTC
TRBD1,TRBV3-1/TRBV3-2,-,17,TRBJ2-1,CASSHVLGQGARNEQFF,TGTGCCAGCAGCCATGTATTGGGACAGGGGGCAAGGAATGAGCAGTTCTTC
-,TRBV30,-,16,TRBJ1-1,CAWSAGNLLSLREAFF,TGTGCCTGGAGTGCCGGCAATCTCCTCAGCTTGAGAGAAGCTTTCTTT
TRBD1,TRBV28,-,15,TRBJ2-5,CASSLRGRGLETQYF,TGTGCCAGCAGTTTAAGGGGGCGAGGTCTAGAGACCCAGTACTTC
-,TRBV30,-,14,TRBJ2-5,CAWSGSSQGGTQYF,TGTGCCTGGAGTGGGAGTAGCCAGGGAGGGACCCAGTACTTC
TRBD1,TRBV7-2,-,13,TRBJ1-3,CASSLGQSNTIYF,TGTGCCAGCAGCTTGGGACAGTCCAACACCATATATTTT
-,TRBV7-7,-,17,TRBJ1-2,CASSPHPPGTANYGYTF,TGTGCTAGCAGCCCCCACCCCCCCGGGACGGCTAACTATGGCTACACCTTC
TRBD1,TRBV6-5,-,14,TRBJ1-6,CASGHRGWDSPLHF,TGTGCCAGCGGCCACAGGGGTTGGGATTCACCCCTCCACTTT
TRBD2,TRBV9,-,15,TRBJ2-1,CASSSGLAGSREQFF,TGTGCCAGCAGCTCCGGACTAGCGGGGTCGAGAGAGCAGTTCTTC
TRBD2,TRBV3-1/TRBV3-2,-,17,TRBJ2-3,CASSPLLAGGPADTQYF,TGTGCCAGCAGCCCCCTACTAGCGGGGGGGCCCGCAGATACGCAGTATTTT
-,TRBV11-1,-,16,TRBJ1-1,CASSLAIGRAGTEAFF,TGTGCCAGCAGCTTAGCGATAGGCAGGGCGGGGACTGAAGCTTTCTTT
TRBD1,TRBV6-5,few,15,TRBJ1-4,CASSYGTGGGEKLFF,TGTGCCAGCAGTTACGGTACAGGGGGAGGTGAAAAACTGTTTTTT
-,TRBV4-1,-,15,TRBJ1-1,CASSQDVGANTEAFF,TGCGCCAGCAGCCAAGACGTGGGCGCGAACACTGAAGCTTTCTTT
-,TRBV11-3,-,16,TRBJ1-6,CASSLGRTADNSPLHF,TGTGCCAGCAGCTTAGGTCGGACGGCGGATAATTCACCCCTCCACTTT
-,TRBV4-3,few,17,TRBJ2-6,CASSQDAGTSGANVLTF,TGCGCCAGCAGCCAAGACGCCGGGACCTCTGGGGCCAACGTCCTGACTTTC
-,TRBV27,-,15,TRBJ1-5,CASSRAGHSNQPQHF,TGTGCCAGCAGCCGCGCGGGGCATAGCAATCAGCCCCAGCATTTT
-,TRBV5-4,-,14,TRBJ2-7,CASSPAPVSYEQYF,TGTGCCAGCAGCCCGGCCCCGGTTTCCTACGAGCAGTACTTC
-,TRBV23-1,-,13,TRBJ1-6,CASTGTDNSPLHF,TGCGCCAGCACCGGGACTGACAATTCACCCCTCCACTTT
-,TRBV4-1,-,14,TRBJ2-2,CASSQEGASGELFF,TGCGCCAGCAGCCAGGAGGGGGCATCCGGGGAGCTGTTTTTT
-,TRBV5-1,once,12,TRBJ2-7,CASSGAKYEQYF,TGCGCCAGCAGTGGGGCCAAGTACGAGCAGTACTTC
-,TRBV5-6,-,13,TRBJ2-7,CASSLKADYEQYF,TGTGCCAGCAGCTTGAAGGCCGACTACGAGCAGTACTTC
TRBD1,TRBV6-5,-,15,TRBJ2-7,CASSYFRGQRYEQYF,TGTGCCAGCAGTTACTTCAGGGGGCAACGCTACGAGCAGTACTTC
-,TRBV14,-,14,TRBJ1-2,CASSATRGGYGYTF,TGTGCCAGCAGCGCGACCAGGGGTGGCTATGGCTACACCTTC
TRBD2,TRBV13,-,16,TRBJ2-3,CASSLGERGGTDTQYF,TGTGCCAGCAGCTTAGGCGAGCGGGGGGGCACAGATACGCAGTATTTT
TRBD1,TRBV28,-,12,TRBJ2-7,CASIGGRGVQYF,TGTGCCAGCATAGGGGGCCGTGGGGTGCAGTACTTC
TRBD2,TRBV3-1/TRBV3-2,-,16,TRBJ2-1,CASSAQLAGSVNEQFF,TGTGCCAGCAGCGCCCAACTAGCGGGGTCTGTGAATGAGCAGTTCTTC